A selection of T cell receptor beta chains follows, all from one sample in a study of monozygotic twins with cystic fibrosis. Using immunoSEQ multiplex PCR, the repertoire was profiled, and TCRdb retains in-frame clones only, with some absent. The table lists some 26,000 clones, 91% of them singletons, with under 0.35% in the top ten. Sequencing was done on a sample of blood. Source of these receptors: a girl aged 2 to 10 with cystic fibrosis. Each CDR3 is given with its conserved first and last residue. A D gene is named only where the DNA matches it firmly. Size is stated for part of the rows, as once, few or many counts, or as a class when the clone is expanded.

cdr3_aa: CASSLVAGTPMNTEAFF; cdr3_nt: TGTGCCAGCAGCTTAGTCGCCGGGACACCCATGAACACTGAAGCTTTCTTT; j_call: TRBJ1-1; d_call: .; clone_size: once; v_call: TRBV7-2
cdr3_aa: CASSDTVGELFF; cdr3_nt: TGTGCCAGCAGCGATACGGTCGGGGAGCTGTTTTTT; j_call: TRBJ2-2; d_call: .; clone_size: .; v_call: TRBV13
cdr3_aa: CASSPAGTPYEQYF; cdr3_nt: TGTGCCAGCTCACCCGCCGGGACGCCCTACGAGCAGTACTTC; j_call: TRBJ2-7; d_call: .; clone_size: .; v_call: TRBV18
cdr3_aa: CASSESFSYTEAFF; cdr3_nt: TGCGCCAGCAGTGAGTCGTTTTCTTACACTGAAGCTTTCTTT; j_call: TRBJ1-1; d_call: .; clone_size: once; v_call: TRBV10-2
cdr3_aa: CASSIPRGRNTEAFF; cdr3_nt: TGTGCCAGTAGTATACCCAGGGGAAGGAACACTGAAGCTTTCTTT; j_call: TRBJ1-1; d_call: .; clone_size: once; v_call: TRBV19
cdr3_aa: CASSSGGGGWNEQYF; cdr3_nt: TGTGCCAGCAGTTCTGGTGGTGGGGGTTGGAACGAGCAGTACTTC; j_call: TRBJ2-7; d_call: .; clone_size: .; v_call: TRBV6-6
cdr3_aa: CASRKGQGSYEQYF; cdr3_nt: TGTGCCAGCAGGAAGGGACAGGGATCCTACGAGCAGTACTTC; j_call: TRBJ2-7; d_call: TRBD1; clone_size: .; v_call: TRBV6-6
cdr3_aa: CASSGRTNTGELFF; cdr3_nt: TGTGCCAGCAGCGGGAGGACCAACACCGGGGAGCTGTTTTTT; j_call: TRBJ2-2; d_call: .; clone_size: once; v_call: TRBV9
cdr3_aa: CASSHVSCPGRDTEAFF; cdr3_nt: TGCGCCAGCAGTCACGTCTCCTGTCCAGGCAGGGACACTGAAGCTTTCTTT; j_call: TRBJ1-1; d_call: .; clone_size: .; v_call: TRBV23-1
cdr3_aa: CASRAATSGAYEQYF; cdr3_nt: TGTGCCAGCAGGGCCGCGACTAGCGGTGCCTACGAGCAGTACTTC; j_call: TRBJ2-7; d_call: TRBD2; clone_size: .; v_call: TRBV7-2
cdr3_aa: CASSEAPQTEKLFF; cdr3_nt: TGTGCCAGCAGTGAAGCCCCCCAGACTGAAAAACTGTTTTTT; j_call: TRBJ1-4; d_call: .; clone_size: .; v_call: TRBV6-1
cdr3_aa: CAISERGGAGHGYTF; cdr3_nt: TGTGCCATCAGTGAGAGAGGGGGCGCGGGGCATGGCTACACCTTC; j_call: TRBJ1-2; d_call: TRBD1; clone_size: .; v_call: TRBV10-3
cdr3_aa: CAWSVQGSNYGYTF; cdr3_nt: TGTGCCTGGAGTGTACAGGGTTCTAACTATGGCTACACCTTC; j_call: TRBJ1-2; d_call: .; clone_size: .; v_call: TRBV30
cdr3_aa: CASSLTGLATRYEQYF; cdr3_nt: TGTGCCAGCAGCTTAACGGGACTAGCGACACGCTACGAGCAGTACTTC; j_call: TRBJ2-7; d_call: TRBD2; clone_size: .; v_call: TRBV7-2